The rows below give T cell receptor beta chains drawn from one sample of a study of blood T cell repertoires in COVID-19. Profiling relied on immunoSEQ multiplex PCR, and the TCRdb table lists in-frame clones only, not all of them. The sample holds about 160,000 clones, around nine tenths seen once. Sequencing was performed on peripheral blood. Source of these receptors: a woman between 65 and 79 years old with COVID-19, enrolled during active disease. Both conserved end residues are part of each CDR3. A D gene is named only where the DNA matches it firmly. Expanded clones are given a class, and other clones once, few, many or no size at all.

abundance,len,v_gene,d_gene,j_gene,CDR3aa,CDR3nt
.,15,TRBV10-3,.,TRBJ1-6,CAISDNRVRNSPLHF,TGTGCCATCAGTGATAATCGGGTTCGGAATTCACCCCTCCACTTT
.,14,TRBV6-1,.,TRBJ1-4,CASSEGIGEEKLFF,TGTGCCAGCAGTGAAGGGATCGGGGAAGAAAAACTGTTTTTT
.,16,TRBV18,TRBD1,TRBJ1-1,CASSPTLSRTGSEAFF,TGTGCCAGCTCACCGACTCTGAGTAGGACAGGGTCTGAAGCTTTCTTT
few,13,TRBV30,.,TRBJ1-2,CAWRSRGRDGYTF,TGTGCCTGGAGGAGCAGGGGCCGTGATGGCTACACCTTC
.,15,TRBV9,TRBD1,TRBJ1-1,CASSALDRERTEAFF,TGTGCCAGCAGCGCCTTAGACAGGGAGCGGACTGAAGCTTTCTTT
.,15,TRBV3-1/TRBV3-2,TRBD1,TRBJ1-1,CASSRRQGSGTEAFF,TGTGCCAGCAGCCGTAGACAGGGGTCCGGCACTGAAGCTTTCTTT
.,13,TRBV13,.,TRBJ1-2,CASSASGLYGYTF,TGTGCCAGCAGCGCTTCCGGACTCTATGGCTACACCTTC
.,16,TRBV6-5,.,TRBJ2-2,CASSYQGLLNTGELFF,TGTGCCAGCAGTTACCAAGGACTACTAAACACCGGGGAGCTGTTTTTT
.,17,TRBV30,TRBD2,TRBJ2-3,CAWSVKRGGASADTQYF,TGTGCCTGGAGTGTAAAGCGCGGGGGGGCCAGCGCAGATACGCAGTATTTT
.,17,TRBV28,.,TRBJ1-5,CASSLGWSGWSNQPQHF,TGTGCCAGCAGTTTAGGATGGTCAGGGTGGAGCAATCAGCCCCAGCATTTT
.,16,TRBV5-1,.,TRBJ1-1,CASSQRTGRGAGEAFF,TGCGCCAGCAGCCAACGAACCGGCAGGGGAGCCGGTGAAGCTTTCTTT
.,13,TRBV11-2,.,TRBJ1-2,CASSLGRNYGYTF,TGTGCCAGCAGCTTAGGCCGGAACTATGGCTACACCTTC
.,18,TRBV9,.,TRBJ1-6,CASSVAPQGPLYNSPLHF,TGTGCCAGCAGCGTAGCCCCGCAGGGCCCTCTCTATAATTCACCCCTCCACTTT
.,17,TRBV5-8,.,TRBJ2-7,CASSFGRRRRPPYEQYF,TGTGCCAGCAGCTTTGGACGGCGTAGGAGGCCCCCCTACGAGCAGTACTTC
.,17,TRBV18,TRBD1,TRBJ1-1,CASSPELVATGGTEAFF,TGTGCCAGCTCACCAGAATTGGTCGCGACAGGGGGCACTGAAGCTTTCTTT
.,14,TRBV9,.,TRBJ1-1,CASSVAGDNTEAFF,TGTGCCAGCAGCGTAGCAGGGGACAACACTGAAGCTTTCTTT
.,16,TRBV5-1,TRBD2,TRBJ2-5,CASSSSLAGGRETQYF,TGCGCCAGCAGCTCCTCACTAGCGGGGGGGCGTGAGACCCAGTACTTC
few,15,TRBV11-2,.,TRBJ1-2,CASSLVSGQSTGYTF,TGTGCCAGCAGCTTAGTGTCAGGCCAATCTACTGGCTACACCTTC
.,13,TRBV29-1,.,TRBJ2-5,CSANAREQETQYF,TGCAGCGCCAACGCCCGGGAACAAGAGACCCAGTACTTC
.,16,TRBV7-9,TRBD1,TRBJ1-6,CASSPSLTGANSPLHF,TGTGCCAGCAGCCCTTCCTTGACAGGGGCTAATTCACCCCTCCACTTT
.,15,TRBV2,.,TRBJ1-6,CASSSRTVSNSPLHF,TGTGCCAGCAGTTCAAGGACAGTTTCTAATTCACCCCTCCACTTT
few,13,TRBV30,.,TRBJ1-2,CAWSSPDSYGYTF,TGTGCCTGGAGTTCACCTGACAGCTATGGCTACACCTTC
.,15,TRBV7-9,.,TRBJ1-2,CASSLEVNGNYGYTF,TGTGCCAGCAGCTTAGAAGTTAACGGTAACTATGGCTACACCTTC
.,13,TRBV12-3/TRBV12-4,TRBD1,TRBJ2-3,CASSGTGWDTQYF,TGTGCCAGCAGTGGGACAGGGTGGGATACGCAGTATTTT
few,16,TRBV6-6,TRBD1,TRBJ1-1,CASSYRQQGVNTEAFF,TGTGCCAGCAGTTATCGTCAACAGGGGGTGAACACTGAAGCTTTCTTT
.,14,TRBV21-1,.,TRBJ1-1,CASSLRGGGTEAFF,TGTGCCAGCAGCCTTAGAGGGGGTGGCACTGAAGCTTTCTTT
.,16,TRBV7-2,.,TRBJ1-6,CASSFGRGASNSPLHF,TGTGCCAGCAGCTTTGGACGCGGGGCTAGTAATTCACCCCTCCACTTT
.,17,TRBV5-5,.,TRBJ1-3,CASSSGDNAYSGNTIYF,TGTGCCAGCAGCTCCGGGGACAACGCGTACTCTGGAAACACCATATATTTT
.,15,TRBV3-1/TRBV3-2,.,TRBJ2-7,CASSPAGTLSYEQYF,TGTGCCAGCAGCCCTGCCGGGACACTCTCCTACGAGCAGTACTTC
.,13,TRBV30,.,TRBJ1-5,CAWSGARNQPQHF,TGTGCCTGGAGTGGGGCCCGCAATCAGCCCCAGCATTTT
.,15,TRBV9,TRBD1,TRBJ1-2,CASSPLMTGRIGYTF,TGTGCCAGCAGCCCGCTTATGACAGGGAGGATTGGCTACACCTTC
.,14,TRBV5-1,.,TRBJ1-4,CASAVTATNEKLFF,TGCGCCAGCGCCGTCACTGCAACTAATGAAAAACTGTTTTTT
.,15,TRBV6-1,.,TRBJ2-7,CASSEWTRRGYEQYF,TGTGCCAGCAGTGAATGGACCCGGAGGGGATACGAGCAGTACTTC
.,16,TRBV6-1,.,TRBJ2-3,CASSDDRHPSTDTQYF,TGTGCCAGCAGTGATGACAGACATCCTAGCACAGATACGCAGTATTTT
once,16,TRBV9,.,TRBJ2-2,CASSETFWWSDGELFF,TGTGCCAGCAGCGAGACCTTCTGGTGGAGCGACGGGGAGCTGTTTTTT